The sequence of this T cell receptor beta chain was determined in a study of T-cell reconstitution after alpha-beta-depleted transplantation in children. Study results and limitations: It was reported that alpha-beta T cells came from several hundred expanded graft clones (about two months after transplant). Hyperexpanded clones declined; after one year, newly produced T cells mostly supplied diversity. After transplant, high TCRbeta diversity at day 60 in some patients arose from surviving recipient T cells and thymic progenitors.

Unique molecular identifiers were incorporated into the prepared TCRbeta library. Using its own MiXCR run on the PCR reads, TCRdb lists one record per CDR3 protein. The sample consists of roughly 500,000 distinct CDR3 sequences, over 9.5% of them appearing once. Ten or more counts support this clonotype. No antigen is known for it. Trimming removed 7 bases at V and 6 bases at J, with 15 bases between. The CDR3 covers 14 residues. The source material was PBMCs, sampled before TCRalphabeta/CD19-depleted stem cell transplant. This chain joins TRBV12-3 or TRBV12-4 and TRBJ2-2, with D tentatively TRBD1 (6 bases). This TCR was sampled from a child aged 2-15 years with inherited bone marrow failure, due to receive a stem cell transplant. This chain's CDR3 is CASNPGTQAGELFF. CDR3 nucleotides: TGTGCCAGCAACCCCGGGACACAAGCCGGGGAGCTGTTTTTT.